A single sample gave rise to the 22 T cell receptor beta chains below, sequenced in a study of response to subunit inactivated influenza vaccine. Each CDR3 protein gets one entry after TCRdb re-called the RT-PCR reads with MiXCR. The sample records about 500,000 distinct CDR3 sequences, approximately 12% being singletons. The sample here was PBMCs from blood, taken more than 35 days after vaccination. The receptors stem from a man in his fifties who received an inactivated influenza vaccine.

This clonotype has ten or more counts. The J gene is TRBJ2-7, the V gene TRBV20-1; the D is unclear. This CDR3 has 14 residues. Germline lookup yields CDR1 DFQATT and CDR2 SNEGSKA (reference sequence). Deletions cut 1 base from V and 0 bases from J, with 10 bases between. Here the CDR3 reads CSARVPWGSYEQYF. In DNA form, the CDR3 reads TGCAGTGCTAGAGTTCCTTGGGGCTCCTACGAGCAGTACTTC.

This clonotype showed up just a few times. The chain carries TRBV6-5 and TRBJ1-4; D ambiguous. Trimming left V 0 bases short and J 3 bases short, with 8 bases between. Germline V CDR1 and CDR2: MNHEY, SVGAGI. This CDR3 has 15 residues. The CDR3 DNA reads as TGTGCCAGCAGTTACTCGAGGTTACCTAATGAAAAACTGTTTTTT. Its protein product is CASSYSRLPNEKLFF.

A note on this clonotype: An end of the junction does not agree with germline; a read error may underlie this. The rearrangement uses TRBV13 and TRBJ2-7; maybe TRBD1 (6 bases). The CDR3 runs to 14 residues. Germline V CDR1 and CDR2: PRHDT, FYEKMQ (reference sequence). The CDR3 nucleotides read TGTGCCAGCAGCGTAGGACAGTCTGTCTACGAGCAGTACTTC. Its translation is CASSVGQSVYEQYF.

Ten or more counts support this clonotype. The chain recombines TRBV20-1 with TRBJ1-3; a possible D gene is TRBD1 (5 bases). In germline, CDR1 is DFQATT, CDR2 SNEGSKA (reference sequence). Trimming left V 3 bases short and J 8 bases short, with 23 bases between. CDR3 length equals 16 residues. This CDR3 is CSASDRGQGFGDTIYF. The CDR3 DNA reads as TGCAGTGCTAGTGACCGGGGCCAAGGGTTCGGGGACACCATATATTTT.

This clonotype has just a few counts. The chain uses TRBV5-1 and TRBJ1-1; D gene unclear. The germline V and J ends were trimmed by 2 bases and 2 bases, with 10 bases remaining between them. CDR1 and CDR2 (germline): SGHRS, YFSETQ. The CDR3 has 14 residues. This CDR3 reads CASSFGGSNTEAFF. DNA of the CDR3: TGCGCCAGCAGCTTCGGAGGGAGTAACACTGAAGCTTTCTTT.

This clonotype was seen repeatedly, ten times or more. The V gene is TRBV12-3 or TRBV12-4, the J gene TRBJ2-7; the D is unclear. V was shortened by 6 bases and J by 9 bases, with 12 bases between the two germline ends. The CDR3 totals 11 residues. CDR3 residues: CASSIGPSQYF. The CDR3 DNA reads TGTGCCAGCAGCATAGGCCCATCGCAGTACTTC.

This clonotype was recorded a few times. This chain connects TRBV29-1 to TRBJ2-3, with D perhaps TRBD1 (5 bases). Germline V lookup: CDR1 SQVTM, CDR2 ANQGSEA. The length of the CDR3 is 13 residues. The V end was cut by 3 bases, the J end by 0 bases, with 7 bases between. The CDR3 protein is CSVETASTDTQYF. CDR3 in DNA: TGCAGCGTTGAGACAGCTAGCACAGATACGCAGTATTTT.

The rearrangement links TRBV5-1 to TRBJ1-1, with D uncertain. Trimming left V 5 bases short and J 5 bases short, with 10 bases between. The germline V gene encodes CDR1 SGHRS and CDR2 YFSETQ. CDR3 length: 12 amino acids. Here the CDR3 reads CASRDAGTEAFF. CDR3 nucleotide sequence: TGCGCCAGCAGAGACGCTGGGACTGAAGCTTTCTTT.

This clonotype was detected many times. V gene TRBV12-3 or TRBV12-4 combines with J gene TRBJ1-6; D ambiguous. V was pared by 1 base and J by 7 bases, with 8 bases between. The CDR3 has 14 amino acids. CDR3 region: CASSLDGPNSPLHF. The DNA for the CDR3 is TGTGCCAGCAGTTTAGACGGGCCGAATTCACCCCTCCACTTT.

This clonotype has a handful of counts. The V call is TRBV7-2, the J call TRBJ2-5, with TRBD2 as a possible D gene (6 bases). The germline gives CDR1 SGHTA, CDR2 FQGNSA. There are 12 residues in the CDR3. V lost 5 bases to trimming and J lost 6 bases, with 10 bases between them. CDR3 sequence reads: CASSHGGKTQYF. The CDR3 bases are TGTGCCAGCAGCCACGGAGGGAAGACCCAGTACTTC. The complete variable domain, with remaining parts taken from reference TRBV7-2 and TRBJ2-5, reads GAGVSQSPSNKVTEKGKDVELRCDPISGHTALYWYRQSLGQGLEFLIYFQGNSAPDKSGLPSDRFSAERTGGSVSTLTIQRTQQEDSAVYLCASSHGGKTQYFGPGTRLLVL.

This clonotype has just a few counts. The chain links TRBV5-1 to TRBJ2-7; D might be TRBD1 (6 bases). Trimming pared 5 bases from V and 2 bases from J, leaving 14 bases between. CDR1 and CDR2 (germline): SGHRS, YFSETQ. The CDR3 consists of 14 residues. This chain's CDR3 is CASRREQGPYEQYF. The CDR3, as DNA: TGCGCCAGCAGGAGAGAACAGGGCCCCTACGAGCAGTACTTC.

The V gene is TRBV5-1, the J gene TRBJ2-7; D possibly corresponds to TRBD2 (6 bases). This CDR3 spans 16 amino acids. CDR1 is SGHRS and CDR2 is YFSETQ in the germline V gene. V shed 4 bases and J shed 6 bases, with 23 bases lying between them. CDR3 sequence (DNA): TGCGCCAGCAGCCCGTGGGTTGCGGGACCGCAGGTCGAGCAGTACTTC. It translates to CASSPWVAGPQVEQYF.

This clonotype was found a few times. In DNA, the CDR3 is TGTGCCAGCAGCCTATGGACTGAGTACAATGAGCAGTTCTTC. Translated: CASSLWTEYNEQFF. The rearrangement links TRBV7-9 to TRBJ2-1, with D perhaps matching TRBD2 (5 bases). Germline V CDR1 and CDR2: SEHNR, FQNEAQ (reference sequence). CDR3 length: 14 amino acids. The V and J ends lost 5 bases and 4 bases respectively, with 12 bases between them.

This clonotype was counted between two and nine times. The V and J genes are TRBV24-1 and TRBJ1-2; TRBD1 might be the D (6 bases). CDR1 and CDR2 (germline): KGHDR, SFDVKD. Between the trimmed V and J ends, which lost 7 bases and 7 bases, there was a span of 15 bases. The CDR3 totals 13 residues. The CDR3 sequence is CATRAGTLGGYTF. Here the CDR3 DNA reads TGTGCCACCAGGGCAGGGACATTGGGTGGCTACACCTTC.

The rearrangement links TRBV5-1 to TRBJ2-1; the D gene is possibly TRBD2 (6 bases). The CDR3 totals 13 residues. The germline V gene encodes CDR1 SGHRS and CDR2 YFSETQ. V gave up 1 base and J gave up 10 bases, with 12 bases separating them. CDR3: CASSLSPGGEQFF. The CDR3 bases are TGCGCCAGCAGCTTGTCCCCTGGAGGGGAGCAGTTCTTC.

This clonotype was seen many times. The J gene is TRBJ2-5, the V gene TRBV20-1, with 8 positions matching TRBD1. After removal of 4 bases from V and 3 bases from J, the junction contained 1 base not matched to a gene. The CDR3 runs to 12 residues. Germline lookup yields CDR1 DFQATT and CDR2 SNEGSKA (reference sequence). The chain's CDR3 is CSATGGKETQYF. The CDR3, as DNA: TGCAGTGCTACAGGGGGCAAAGAGACCCAGTACTTC.

The chain uses TRBV15 and TRBJ1-4; no reliable D call. Germline V gene sequence: CDR1 LNHNV, CDR2 YYDKDF (reference sequence). The CDR3 runs to 13 residues. Trimming left V 3 bases short and J 6 bases short, with 8 bases between. The DNA for the CDR3 is TGTGCCACCAGCAGGGACGGCTATGAAAAACTGTTTTTT. The encoded protein is CATSRDGYEKLFF. Variable domain in full (rest from reference TRBV15 and TRBJ1-4): DAMVIQNPRYQVTQFGKPVTLSCSQTLNHNVMYWYQQKSSQAPKLLFHYYDKDFNNEADTPDNFQSRRPNTSFCFLDIRSPGLGDTAMYLCATSRDGYEKLFFGSGTQLSVL.

This chain links TRBV29-1 with TRBJ2-1; 11 bases map to TRBD1. The germline V gene has CDR1 SQVTM and CDR2 ANQGSEA. V shed 6 bases, J shed 4 bases, and the junction held 5 bases outside the gene matches. There are 14 residues in the CDR3. CDR3 DNA sequence: TGCAGCGTCGGACAGGGGGCGCGGTACAATGAGCAGTTCTTC. This translates into CSVGQGARYNEQFF.

The chain couples TRBV6-1 to TRBJ2-1, with D possibly being TRBD1 (5 bases). V lost 5 bases, J lost 0 bases, and 14 bases lay in between. Germline assignment: CDR1 MNHNS and CDR2 SASEGT. The CDR3 sequence is 16 residues long. DNA of the CDR3: TGTGCCAGCAGTCTTCGACAGAGCAGCTCCTACAATGAGCAGTTCTTC. Protein product: CASSLRQSSSYNEQFF.

This clonotype was picked up a small number of times. The chain combines TRBV6-5 with TRBJ2-7, with a tentative D call TRBD1 (5 bases). Trimming cost V 2 bases and J 4 bases, with 15 bases left between them. The CDR3 covers 15 residues. Germline-derived CDR1 and CDR2 are MNHEY and SVGAGI. The CDR3 protein is CASSYPDGYRYEQYF. The CDR3 DNA reads TGTGCCAGCAGTTACCCGGACGGCTACAGGTACGAGCAGTACTTC.

CDR3 DNA: TGTACCTTCAGCCCTGGACTAGCGGGGGGAGTGCCAGATACGCAGTATTTT. It codes for CTFSPGLAGGVPDTQYF. This chain uses TRBV2 with TRBJ2-3; TRBD2 matches 14 bases. The CDR3 has 17 amino acids. From germline, CDR1 is SNHLY and CDR2 FYNNEI.

This clonotype was recorded a few times. This chain uses TRBV7-8 with TRBJ2-1; 8 positions agree with TRBD2. The V gene end was trimmed by 6 bases and the J gene end by 4 bases; junction bases not matched to a gene: 8. The CDR3 runs 15 residues. Germline V CDR1 and CDR2: SGHVS, FQNEAQ. In DNA, the CDR3 is TGTGCCAGCAGTGCTGGCGGGGGGACTTACAATGAGCAGTTCTTC. This codes for CASSAGGGTYNEQFF. Combining the CDR3 with reference TRBV7-8 and TRBJ2-1 gives the whole variable domain GAGVSQSPRYKVAKRGQDVALRCDPISGHVSLFWYQQALGQGPEFLTYFQNEAQLDKSGLPSDRFFAERPEGSVSTLKIQRTQQEDSAVYLCASSAGGGTYNEQFFGPGTRLTVL.